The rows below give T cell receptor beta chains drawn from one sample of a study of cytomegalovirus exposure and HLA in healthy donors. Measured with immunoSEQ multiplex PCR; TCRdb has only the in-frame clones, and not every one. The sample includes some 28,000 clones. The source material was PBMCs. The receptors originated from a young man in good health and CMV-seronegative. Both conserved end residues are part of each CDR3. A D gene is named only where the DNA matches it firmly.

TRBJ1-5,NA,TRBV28,TGTGCCAGCAGTTCCCATTTCGGGACAATTGGTCAGCCCCAGCATTTT,CASSSHFGTIGQPQHF
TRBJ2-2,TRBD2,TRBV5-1,TGCGCCAGCAGCCCCCGGGACTATGCCGGGGAGCTGTTTTTT,CASSPRDYAGELFF
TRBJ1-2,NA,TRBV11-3,TGTGCCAGCAGCTTCTTCGATGGAGGGGATGGCTACACCTTC,CASSFFDGGDGYTF
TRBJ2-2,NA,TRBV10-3,TGTGCCATCAGTGGACGGGGTAACACCGGGGAGCTGTTTTTT,CAISGRGNTGELFF
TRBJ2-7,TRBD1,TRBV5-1,TGCGCCAGCAGCCCCGGGACAGCTACCTATAACGAGCAGTACTTC,CASSPGTATYNEQYF
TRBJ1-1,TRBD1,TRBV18,TGTGCCAGCTCACCAAACAGGGGGCGCGCGGAACAGAATACTGAAGCTTTCTTT,CASSPNRGRAEQNTEAFF
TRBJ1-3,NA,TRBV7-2,TGTGCCAGCAGCTTACGGGCGCCGGGGTCTGGAAACACCATATATTTT,CASSLRAPGSGNTIYF
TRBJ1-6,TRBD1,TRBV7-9,TGTGCCAGCAGCCCAATACCAGGGGGTCAATCACCCCTCCACTTT,CASSPIPGGQSPLHF
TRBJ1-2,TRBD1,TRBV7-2,TGTGCCAGCAGCTTGCAACAGGGGGCGCTGCATCACAATGGCTACACCTTC,CASSLQQGALHHNGYTF
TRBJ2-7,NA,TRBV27,TGTGCCAGCAGTTTAGGAGACTCTTCCTACGAGCAGTACTTC,CASSLGDSSYEQYF
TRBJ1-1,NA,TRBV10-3,TGTGCCATCAGTGACAGGGACACTGAAGCTTTCTTT,CAISDRDTEAFF
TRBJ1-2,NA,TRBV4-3,TGCGCCAGCAGCCAGAATAACAGAGCTAACTATGGCTACACCTTC,CASSQNNRANYGYTF
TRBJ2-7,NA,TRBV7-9,TGTGCCAGCAGCTTCGGCAGGGCCTACGAGCAGTACTTC,CASSFGRAYEQYF
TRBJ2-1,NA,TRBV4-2,TGTGCCAGCAGACAGGGGGGGCCCTACAATGAGCAGTTCTTC,CASRQGGPYNEQFF
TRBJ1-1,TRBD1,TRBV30,TGTGACTGGAGTGGGACAGGGGTTACTGAAGCTTTCTTT,CDWSGTGVTEAFF
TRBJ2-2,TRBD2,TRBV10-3,TGTGCCATCAGTGCTAGCGGCCAGTTCACCGGGGAGCTGTTTTTT,CAISASGQFTGELFF
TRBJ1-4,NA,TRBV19,TGTGCCAGTAGTATGGGGGGTGTAACTAATGAAAAACTGTTTTTT,CASSMGGVTNEKLFF
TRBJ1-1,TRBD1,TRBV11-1,TGTGCCAGCAGCGCAACGTCACAGGGGAGAGCTTTCTTT,CASSATSQGRAFF
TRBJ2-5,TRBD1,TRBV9,TGTGCCAGCAGCGTAGTGGCAGGGGGTGTGGAGACCCAGTACTTC,CASSVVAGGVETQYF
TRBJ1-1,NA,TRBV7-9,TGTGCCAGCAGCTTAGGTATGAACACTGAAGCTTTCTTT,CASSLGMNTEAFF
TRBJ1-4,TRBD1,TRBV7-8,TGTGCCAGCAGCTTAGACAGGGGGCAACTAACAGGATCGGGAACCGAAAAACTGTTTTTT,CASSLDRGQLTGSGTEKLFF
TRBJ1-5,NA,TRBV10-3,TGTGCCATCAGTGAGTCCTCCCAGCCCCAGCATTTT,CAISESSQPQHF
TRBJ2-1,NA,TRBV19,TGTGCCGCTTCTCCAGACATAGACAATGAGCAGTTCTTC,CAASPDIDNEQFF
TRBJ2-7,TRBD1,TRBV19,TGTGCCAGTAGTATAGTTGGGACAGACTACGAGCAGTACTTC,CASSIVGTDYEQYF
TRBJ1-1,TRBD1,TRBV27,TGTGCCAGCAGTCCCGGGACAGGGGTGAACACTGAAGCTTTCTTT,CASSPGTGVNTEAFF
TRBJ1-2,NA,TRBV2,TGTGCCAGCACCGGGGGAAGGGATGGCTACACCTTC,CASTGGRDGYTF
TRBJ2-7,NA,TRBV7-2,TGTGCCAGCAGCTTAGGGGCGTGGCAGGGGTCGCAGTACTTC,CASSLGAWQGSQYF
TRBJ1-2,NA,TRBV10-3,TGTGCCACCGGTGGATTTTTATCAGGGATTGACTATGGCTACACCTTC,CATGGFLSGIDYGYTF
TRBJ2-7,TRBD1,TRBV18,TGTGCCAGCGCAACCGGGACAGGGGGCGAGCAGTACTTC,CASATGTGGEQYF
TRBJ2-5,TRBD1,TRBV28,TGTGCCAGCCGGACAGGGGGCACGGAGACCCAGTACTTC,CASRTGGTETQYF
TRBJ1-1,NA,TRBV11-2,TGTGCCAGCAGCTCGTGGGGGGGACAGAACACTGAAGCTTTCTTT,CASSSWGGQNTEAFF
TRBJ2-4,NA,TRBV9,TGTGCCAGCAGCCTACGAGGGGGACAAGGGATTCAGTACTTC,CASSLRGGQGIQYF
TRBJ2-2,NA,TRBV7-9,TGTGCCAGCAGCGAAAAGAGAGGCGTGAACACCGGGGAGCTGTTTTTT,CASSEKRGVNTGELFF
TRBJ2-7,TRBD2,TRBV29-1,TGCAGCGTCCAGGTGGGGGGGATTGAGCAGTACTTC,CSVQVGGIEQYF
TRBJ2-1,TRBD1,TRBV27,TGTGCCAGCAGTTTATCGGCCTTCGACAGGGCCCATGAGCAGTTCTTC,CASSLSAFDRAHEQFF
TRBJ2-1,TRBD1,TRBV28,TGTGCCAGCACACAAGGGGACAGGGTAGTCAATGAGCAGTTCTTC,CASTQGDRVVNEQFF
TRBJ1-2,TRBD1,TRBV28,TGTGCCAGCCGGTCGGGACAGCAACATGGCTACACCTTC,CASRSGQQHGYTF
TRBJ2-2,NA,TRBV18,TGTGCCAGCTCACCATGGACACCAGACACCGGGGAGCTGTTTTTT,CASSPWTPDTGELFF
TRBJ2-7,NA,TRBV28,TGTGCCAGCAGTTTATCCGACAGGAACGAGCAGTACTTC,CASSLSDRNEQYF
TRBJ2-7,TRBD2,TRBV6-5,TGTGCCAGCAGTCCGGGGGGGGTATACGAGCAGTACTTC,CASSPGGVYEQYF
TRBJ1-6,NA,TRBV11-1,TGTGCCAGCAGCTTAGCGAAGGCAGGCCATAATTCACCCCTCCACTTT,CASSLAKAGHNSPLHF